This is a list of T cell receptor beta chains from one sample in a study of cytomegalovirus exposure and HLA in healthy donors. Clones were sequenced by immunoSEQ multiplex PCR, and TCRdb holds only the in-frame ones, with some missing. Of under 150,000 clones in the sample, about four fifths are singletons; the top ten hold over 2%. The sequencing input was PBMCs. These receptors all come from a man aged 25 to 40 in good health and CMV-seronegative. Each CDR3 is given with its conserved first and last residue. D genes are given only for firm matches. Clone size appears in some rows only: once, few, many, or a class for an expanded clone.

D gene: NA; V gene: TRBV6-6; J gene: TRBJ2-7; clone size: NA; CDR3 protein: CASTPDRYEQYF; CDR3 DNA: TGTGCCAGCACCCCCGACAGGTACGAGCAGTACTTC
D gene: NA; V gene: TRBV6-1; J gene: TRBJ1-4; clone size: NA; CDR3 protein: CASSELGTSIF; CDR3 DNA: TGTGCCAGCAGTGAACTCGGGACATCGATTTTT
D gene: NA; V gene: TRBV6-1; J gene: TRBJ2-7; clone size: NA; CDR3 protein: CASSDRAYEQYF; CDR3 DNA: TGTGCCAGCAGTGACAGGGCCTACGAGCAGTACTTC
D gene: NA; V gene: TRBV4-1; J gene: TRBJ2-3; clone size: few; CDR3 protein: CASSQRLGGGTDTQYF; CDR3 DNA: TGCGCCAGCAGCCAGAGATTAGGGGGGGGTACAGATACGCAGTATTTT
D gene: NA; V gene: TRBV5-6; J gene: TRBJ2-5; clone size: NA; CDR3 protein: CASSWPGTGKTQYF; CDR3 DNA: TGTGCCAGCAGCTGGCCGGGAACCGGGAAGACCCAGTACTTC
D gene: NA; V gene: TRBV7-9; J gene: TRBJ2-7; clone size: NA; CDR3 protein: CASSLGATGPEQYF; CDR3 DNA: TGTGCCAGCAGCTTAGGGGCTACAGGCCCCGAGCAGTACTTC
D gene: NA; V gene: TRBV28; J gene: TRBJ1-5; clone size: NA; CDR3 protein: CASSLSLLGASNQPQHF; CDR3 DNA: TGTGCCAGCAGTTTATCCCTTTTGGGGGCTAGCAATCAGCCCCAGCATTTT
D gene: NA; V gene: TRBV6-1; J gene: TRBJ2-3; clone size: NA; CDR3 protein: CASISVGRATDTQYF; CDR3 DNA: TGTGCCAGCATCTCGGTCGGGAGAGCAACAGATACGCAGTATTTT
D gene: TRBD1; V gene: TRBV6-5; J gene: TRBJ1-6; clone size: NA; CDR3 protein: CASSPGGSSPLHF; CDR3 DNA: TGTGCCAGCAGTCCAGGGGGGAGTTCACCCCTCCACTTT
D gene: NA; V gene: TRBV2; J gene: TRBJ2-3; clone size: NA; CDR3 protein: CASSELSSDTQYF; CDR3 DNA: TGTGCCAGCAGTGAATTGTCAAGCGATACGCAGTATTTT
D gene: NA; V gene: TRBV11-1; J gene: TRBJ2-1; clone size: NA; CDR3 protein: CASSLSVDNEQFF; CDR3 DNA: TGTGCCAGCAGCTTAAGCGTCGACAATGAGCAGTTCTTC
D gene: NA; V gene: TRBV5-4; J gene: TRBJ1-1; clone size: few; CDR3 protein: CASSLSDRTEAFF; CDR3 DNA: TGTGCCAGCAGCCTAAGCGACAGGACTGAAGCTTTCTTT
D gene: NA; V gene: TRBV7-2; J gene: TRBJ2-3; clone size: few; CDR3 protein: CASSSGLRPDTQYF; CDR3 DNA: TGTGCCAGCAGCTCCGGACTCCGCCCCGATACGCAGTATTTT
D gene: TRBD1; V gene: TRBV27; J gene: TRBJ2-1; clone size: NA; CDR3 protein: CASSLTFRDRIYNEQFF; CDR3 DNA: TGTGCCAGCAGCCTTACCTTCCGGGACAGGATCTACAATGAGCAGTTCTTC
D gene: NA; V gene: TRBV6-1; J gene: TRBJ1-5; clone size: many; CDR3 protein: CASSDAGHQPQHF; CDR3 DNA: TGTGCCAGCAGTGACGCGGGTCATCAGCCCCAGCATTTT
D gene: TRBD1; V gene: TRBV5-1; J gene: TRBJ2-7; clone size: NA; CDR3 protein: CASSWGQGDYEQYF; CDR3 DNA: TGCGCCAGCAGCTGGGGACAGGGAGACTACGAGCAGTACTTC
D gene: TRBD2; V gene: TRBV2; J gene: TRBJ2-3; clone size: NA; CDR3 protein: CASSERRGGGTDTQYF; CDR3 DNA: TGTGCCAGCAGTGAGAGGCGGGGGGGAGGCACAGATACGCAGTATTTT
D gene: NA; V gene: TRBV28; J gene: TRBJ2-5; clone size: NA; CDR3 protein: CASRPLRQASNYF; CDR3 DNA: TGTGCCAGCAGGCCATTAAGACAGGCGTCGAACTACTTC
D gene: NA; V gene: TRBV10-3; J gene: TRBJ2-7; clone size: NA; CDR3 protein: CAIKALEGAHEQYF; CDR3 DNA: TGTGCCATAAAAGCATTGGAGGGGGCTCACGAGCAGTACTTC
D gene: NA; V gene: TRBV2; J gene: TRBJ2-7; clone size: once; CDR3 protein: CASRGTAYEQYF; CDR3 DNA: TGTGCCAGCCGGGGGACCGCCTACGAGCAGTACTTC